One sample yielded the 28 T cell receptor beta chains listed below, sequenced in a study of blood T cell repertoires in COVID-19. Generated by immunoSEQ multiplex PCR, the TCRdb table keeps only in-frame clones and is missing some. Of about 63,000 clones listed, roughly 80% are singletons. Sequencing was carried out using PBMCs or T cells enriched from blood (not recorded which). The receptors shown here come from a middle-aged woman with acute COVID-19.

This clone was picked up one time. J is TRBJ2-3 and V is TRBV14; D not resolved. The germline CDR1 and CDR2 sequences are SGHDN and FVKESK. Trimming left V 5 bases short and J 3 bases short, with 12 bases between. The CDR3 runs to 14 residues. This CDR3 reads CASSSLVGTDTQYF. The DNA of the CDR3 is TGTGCCAGCAGCTCCCTAGTCGGGACAGATACGCAGTATTTT.

This clone was found many times. The chain combines TRBV7-9 with TRBJ1-5; D gene uncertain. The germline V gene has CDR1 SEHNR and CDR2 FQNEAQ (reference sequence). The CDR3 covers 13 residues. V was shortened by 1 base and J by 2 bases, with 3 bases between the two germline ends. The CDR3 DNA reads as TGTGCCAGCAGCTTAGGGCGCAATCAGCCCCAGCATTTT. This codes for CASSLGRNQPQHF.

The gene calls are TRBV28 and TRBJ1-2; 12 positions match TRBD1. The length of the CDR3 is 15 residues. From germline, CDR1 is MDHEN and CDR2 SYDVKM. Trimming at V came to 10 bases and at J to 6 bases, leaving 12 bases not matched to a gene. CDR3 protein: CATNRDRGQVNGYTF. The CDR3 DNA reads TGTGCCACCAACCGGGACAGGGGGCAAGTGAATGGCTACACCTTC.

The CDR3 nucleotides read TGTGCCAGCAGCCTAACAGAGAACCTCTATGGCTACACCTTC. It is translated as CASSLTENLYGYTF. The V and J genes are TRBV6-5 and TRBJ1-2; no definite D call. Germline assignment: CDR1 MNHEY and CDR2 SVGAGI. Between the trimmed V and J ends, which lost 6 bases and 4 bases, there was a span of 15 bases. CDR3 length: 14 amino acids.

This clone was found a few times. The rearrangement links TRBV29-1 to TRBJ1-5; 7 bases are shared with TRBD1. CDR1 is SQVTM and CDR2 is ANQGSEA in the germline V gene. J lost 2 bases, V lost 4 bases, and 5 bases had no gene match. The CDR3 contains 14 residues. CDR3 sequence reads: CSVVQGSGNQPQHF. The CDR3 nucleotides are TGCAGCGTTGTACAGGGGTCTGGCAATCAGCCCCAGCATTTT.

The rearrangement links TRBV14 to TRBJ1-2; a possible D gene is TRBD1 (5 bases). Germline lookup yields CDR1 SGHDN and CDR2 FVKESK. Trimming stripped 2 bases from V and 6 bases from J, with 10 bases between. The CDR3 is made up of 13 amino acids. CDR3 sequence: CASSQTTVNGYTF. DNA of the CDR3: TGTGCCAGCAGCCAAACGACAGTTAATGGCTACACCTTC.

The J gene is TRBJ1-1, the V gene TRBV7-9, with D perhaps matching TRBD1 (5 bases). CDR3 length: 14 amino acids. The ends were cut back, 0 bases at V and 4 bases at J, with 9 bases in the middle. Germline-derived CDR1 and CDR2 are SEHNR and FQNEAQ (reference sequence). The CDR3 nucleotides read TGTGCCAGCAGCTTAGCCAGGGAGGTCACTGAAGCTTTCTTT. It encodes CASSLAREVTEAFF.

V is TRBV28 and J is TRBJ1-5; D not resolved. Germline V lookup: CDR1 MDHEN, CDR2 SYDVKM. V lost 4 bases and J 5 bases, leaving 6 bases between the germline ends. The length of the CDR3 is 12 residues. CDR3: CASSSQYQPQHF. CDR3 bases: TGTGCCAGCAGTTCCCAATATCAGCCCCAGCATTTT.

The J gene is TRBJ1-1, the V gene TRBV5-6; D gene uncertain. V dropped 1 base and J dropped 1 base, with 8 bases sitting between them. CDR3 length equals 14 residues. Germline V CDR1 and CDR2: SGHDT, YYEEEE. CDR3 coding DNA: TGTGCCAGCAGCTTGATACACCCGAACACTGAAGCTTTCTTT. Its protein is CASSLIHPNTEAFF.

The V gene is TRBV5-4, the J gene TRBJ2-7; 8 bases map to TRBD2. The V gene end was trimmed by 0 bases and the J gene end by 2 bases; junction bases not matched to a gene: 1. This CDR3 has 14 residues. Germline loops: CDR1 SGHNT, CDR2 YYREEE (reference sequence). CDR3 nucleotides: TGTGCCAGCAGCTTGGACGGGGGGGCCTACGAGCAGTACTTC. This codes for CASSLDGGAYEQYF.

The chain combines TRBV29-1 with TRBJ2-3; the D gene is possibly TRBD2 (5 bases). Trimming took off 6 bases at V and 0 bases at J, with 10 bases between the two ends. The germline gives CDR1 SQVTM, CDR2 ANQGSEA. The CDR3 consists of 13 residues. CDR3 protein: CSVVLDSTDTQYF. The CDR3 DNA reads as TGCAGCGTCGTACTAGACAGCACAGATACGCAGTATTTT.

This clone has more than one count but fewer than ten. This chain uses TRBV11-2 with TRBJ1-2, with D hard to call. Trimming left V 1 base short and J 7 bases short, with 4 bases between. The CDR3 runs to 11 residues. The germline V gene encodes CDR1 SGHAT and CDR2 FQNNGV. CDR3 amino acids: CASSLGAGYTF. CDR3 nucleotides: TGTGCCAGCAGCTTAGGGGCTGGCTACACCTTC.

DNA for the CDR3: TGTGCCAGTGCCCCCGGGGGGGTGAACACTGAAGCTTTCTTT. It translates to CASAPGGVNTEAFF. The chain has TRBV19 and TRBJ1-1, with D maybe TRBD1 (5 bases). The CDR3 is made up of 14 amino acids. Germline CDR1 and CDR2: LNHDA and SQIVND (reference sequence). V was pared by 8 bases and J by 0 bases, with 13 bases between.

V usage is TRBV27 and J usage is TRBJ2-2, with D tentatively TRBD1 (7 bases). V was cut by 6 bases and J by 3 bases, with 11 bases left in between. Germline values: CDR1 MNHEY, CDR2 SMNVEV (reference sequence). The CDR3 covers 14 residues. Here the CDR3 DNA reads TGTGCCAGCAGCAGGGGGGTGGACACCGGGGAGCTGTTTTTT. Translation gives CASSRGVDTGELFF.

This chain joins TRBV2 and TRBJ2-1; TRBD1 agrees at 9 bases. The CDR3 is 15 residues long. The germline V gene has CDR1 SNHLY and CDR2 FYNNEI. The trim removed 8 bases at V and 3 bases at J, leaving 8 bases unmatched. CDR3 sequence (DNA): TGTGCCAGCTTCCGGGACAGGGAGGTCTACAATGAGCAGTTCTTC. The encoded protein is CASFRDREVYNEQFF.

In its sample, this clone was seen once. The V gene is TRBV3-1 (or the pseudogene TRBV3-2), the J gene TRBJ2-2, with TRBD2 matching over 8 bases. The V gene end was trimmed by 0 bases and the J gene end by 8 bases; junction bases not matched to a gene: 5. The length of the CDR3 is 15 residues. Germline V CDR1 and CDR2: LGHDT, YNNKEL (reference sequence). The CDR3 nucleotides are TGTGCCAGCAGCCAAGACCGGACTAGCTGGGGGGAGCTGTTTTTT. It translates to CASSQDRTSWGELFF.

This clone showed up just once. V usage is TRBV5-6 and J usage is TRBJ1-3, with D unclear. CDR1 and CDR2 from the germline V gene are SGHDT and YYEEEE. V gave up 6 bases and J gave up 0 bases, with 16 bases separating them. CDR3 length: 16 amino acids. Here the CDR3 reads CASNRGGPSSGNTIYF. The CDR3, as DNA: TGTGCCAGCAATCGGGGTGGCCCGAGCTCTGGAAACACCATATATTTT.

This chain uses TRBV9 with TRBJ2-1; 10 nucleotides agree with TRBD2. This CDR3 region has 15 residues. V was pared by 0 bases and J by 7 bases, with 4 bases of the junction left unmatched. Germline loops: CDR1 SGDLS, CDR2 YYNGEE. Here the CDR3 DNA reads TGTGCCAGCAGCGTAGCGCTAGCGGGAGTTAATGAGCAGTTCTTC. As protein: CASSVALAGVNEQFF. Variable domain in full (rest from reference TRBV9 and TRBJ2-1): DSGVTQTPKHLITATGQRVTLRCSPRSGDLSVYWYQQSLDQGLQFLIQYYNGEERAKGNILERFSAQQFPDLHSELNLSSLELGDSALYFCASSVALAGVNEQFFGPGTRLTVL.

The count of this clone is one. The gene calls are TRBV27 and TRBJ2-1; TRBD1 aligns across 7 bases. In germline, CDR1 is MNHEY, CDR2 SMNVEV (reference sequence). V was clipped by 5 bases and J by 2 bases; unmatched bases: 9. The CDR3 contains 16 residues. The CDR3 spells CASSLDREGTYNEQFF. For the CDR3, the DNA is TGTGCCAGCAGTCTTGACAGGGAAGGCACCTACAATGAGCAGTTCTTC.

The chain links TRBV7-3 to TRBJ2-1; 9 bases fit TRBD2. Per the germline V gene, CDR1 is SGHTA and CDR2 is FQGTGA. The CDR3 length is 15 residues. After removal of 4 bases from V and 7 bases from J, the junction contained 8 bases not matched to a gene. The CDR3 region is CASSSRGGRGNEQFF. The CDR3 nucleotides are TGTGCCAGCAGCTCAAGGGGCGGGAGGGGGAATGAGCAGTTCTTC. The entire variable domain, with the rest obtained from reference TRBV7-3 and TRBJ2-1, is as follows: GAGVSQTPSNKVTEKGKYVELRCDPISGHTALYWYRQSLGQGPEFLIYFQGTGAADDSGLPNDRFFAVRPEGSVSTLKIQRTERGDSAVYLCASSSRGGRGNEQFFGPGTRLTVL.

The chain is built from TRBV6-5 and TRBJ2-1; TRBD1 might be the D (6 bases). The germline gives CDR1 MNHEY, CDR2 SVGAGI. This CDR3 contains 13 residues. V gave up 5 bases and J gave up 10 bases, with 15 bases separating them. The CDR3 loop reads CASSITLRGEQFF. In DNA, the CDR3 is TGTGCCAGCAGTATTACCCTAAGGGGGGAGCAGTTCTTC.

The J gene is TRBJ2-2, the V gene TRBV24-1; tentatively, D is TRBD1 (5 bases). Germline V gene data show CDR1 as KGHDR and CDR2 as SFDVKD. V gave up 8 bases and J gave up 2 bases, with 17 bases separating them. The CDR3 loop spans 16 amino acids. The CDR3 sequence is CATISRREVNTGELFF. The CDR3 nucleotides are TGTGCCACCATTAGCCGCAGGGAAGTTAACACCGGGGAGCTGTTTTTT.

Written as DNA, the CDR3 is TGTGCCAGCAGCCCTGGCACAGATACGCAGTATTTT. It yields the protein CASSPGTDTQYF. The V call is TRBV5-6, the J call TRBJ2-3; no reliable D call. Germline V lookup: CDR1 SGHDT, CDR2 YYEEEE. The germline V and J ends were trimmed by 4 bases and 1 base, with 4 bases remaining between them. This CDR3 is built from 12 residues.

The chain couples TRBV5-4 to TRBJ2-2; 11 bases map to TRBD2. Germline CDR1 reads SGHNT; CDR2 reads YYREEE (reference sequence). CDR3 length equals 16 residues. Losses at the gene ends were 0 bases for V and 6 bases for J; bases not matched to a gene: 4. Written as DNA, the CDR3 is TGTGCCAGCAGCTTGGACAGTAGCGGGGGGGCCGGGGAGCTGTTTTTT. It yields the protein CASSLDSSGGAGELFF.

The chain employs TRBV18 and TRBJ2-1; TRBD1 matches at 7 bases. There are 18 residues in the CDR3. The germline gives CDR1 KGHSH, CDR2 LQKENI. The V segment lost 3 bases and the J segment 0 bases; nucleotides outside the gene matches: 11. The chain's CDR3 is CASSPVTGVSISYNEQFF. The CDR3 nucleotides are TGTGCCAGCTCACCGGTTACAGGGGTAAGCATCTCCTACAATGAGCAGTTCTTC.

This clone has just a few counts. The chain uses TRBV28 and TRBJ1-2; 9 bases map to TRBD1. Trimming removed 6 bases from V and 8 bases from J; junction bases left unmatched: 13. The germline gives CDR1 MDHEN, CDR2 SYDVKM. This CDR3 is built from 15 residues. This CDR3 is CASSGPPLTGGGYTF. DNA of the CDR3: TGTGCCAGCAGCGGTCCCCCGTTAACAGGGGGCGGCTACACCTTC.

This rearrangement joins TRBV6-5 to TRBJ1-4, with TRBD1 as a possible D gene (5 bases). This CDR3 comprises 16 residues. The germline CDR1 and CDR2 sequences are MNHEY and SVGAGI. V was shortened by 2 bases and J by 2 bases, with 12 bases between the two germline ends. CDR3 DNA sequence: TGTGCCAGCAGTTACGGTGGGAAGGGGACTAATGAAAAACTGTTTTTT. Protein product: CASSYGGKGTNEKLFF.

The chain carries TRBV18 and TRBJ1-3, with 7 nucleotides matching TRBD1. The germline CDR1 and CDR2 sequences are KGHSH and LQKENI. The CDR3 is 16 residues long. Trimming took 6 bases from V and 0 from J; bases not matched to a gene: 8. The CDR3, as DNA: TGTGCCAGCTCCAAGGACAGGACCTACTCTGGAAACACCATATATTTT. Protein product: CASSKDRTYSGNTIYF.